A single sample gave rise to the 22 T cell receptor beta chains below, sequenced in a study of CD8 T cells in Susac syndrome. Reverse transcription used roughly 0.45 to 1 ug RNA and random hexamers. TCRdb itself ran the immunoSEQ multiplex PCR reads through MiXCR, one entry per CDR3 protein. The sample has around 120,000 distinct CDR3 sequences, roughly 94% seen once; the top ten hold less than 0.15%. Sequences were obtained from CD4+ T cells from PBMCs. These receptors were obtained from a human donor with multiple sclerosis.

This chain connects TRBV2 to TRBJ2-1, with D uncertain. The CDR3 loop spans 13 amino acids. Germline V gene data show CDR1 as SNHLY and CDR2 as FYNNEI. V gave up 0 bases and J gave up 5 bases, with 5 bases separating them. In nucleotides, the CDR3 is TGTGCCAGCAGTGAAGCGACGAACAATGAGCAGTTCTTC. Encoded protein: CASSEATNNEQFF.

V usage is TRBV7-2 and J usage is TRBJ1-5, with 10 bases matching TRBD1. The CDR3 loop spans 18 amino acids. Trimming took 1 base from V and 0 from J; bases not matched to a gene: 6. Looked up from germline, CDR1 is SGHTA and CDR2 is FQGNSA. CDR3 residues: CASSLVRTGGYSNQPQHF. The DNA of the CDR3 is TGTGCCAGCAGCTTAGTGAGGACAGGGGGTTATAGCAATCAGCCCCAGCATTTT.

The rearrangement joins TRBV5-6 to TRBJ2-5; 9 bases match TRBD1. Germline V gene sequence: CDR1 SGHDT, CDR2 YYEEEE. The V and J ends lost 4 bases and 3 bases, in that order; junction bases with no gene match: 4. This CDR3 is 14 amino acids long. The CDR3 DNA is TGTGCCAGCAGCGCAGGGACAGGGAAAGAGACCCAGTACTTC. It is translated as CASSAGTGKETQYF.

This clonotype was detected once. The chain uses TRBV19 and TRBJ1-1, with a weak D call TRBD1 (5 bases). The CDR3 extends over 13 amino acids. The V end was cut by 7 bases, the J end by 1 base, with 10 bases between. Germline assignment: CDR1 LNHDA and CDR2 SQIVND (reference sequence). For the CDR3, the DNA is TGTGCCAGTAAGGGACCTACGAACACTGAAGCTTTCTTT. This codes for CASKGPTNTEAFF.

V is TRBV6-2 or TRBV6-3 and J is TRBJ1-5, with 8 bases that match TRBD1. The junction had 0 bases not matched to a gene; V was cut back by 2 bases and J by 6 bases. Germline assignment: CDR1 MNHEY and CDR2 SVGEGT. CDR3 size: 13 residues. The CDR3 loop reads CASSYGQGQPQHF. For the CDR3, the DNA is TGTGCCAGCAGTTACGGACAGGGTCAGCCCCAGCATTTT.

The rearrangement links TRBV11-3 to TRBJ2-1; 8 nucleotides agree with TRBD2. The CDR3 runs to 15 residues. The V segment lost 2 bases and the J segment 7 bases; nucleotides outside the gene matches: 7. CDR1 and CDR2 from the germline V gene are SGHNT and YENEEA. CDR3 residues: CASSLSGRADNEQFF. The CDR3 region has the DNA TGTGCCAGCAGCTTATCCGGGAGGGCCGATAATGAGCAGTTCTTC.

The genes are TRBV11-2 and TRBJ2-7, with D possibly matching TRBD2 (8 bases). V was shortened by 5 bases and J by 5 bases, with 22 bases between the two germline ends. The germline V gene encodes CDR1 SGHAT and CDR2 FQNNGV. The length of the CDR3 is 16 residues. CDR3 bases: TGTGCCAGCAGCGTTTATTTAGCGGGGCAGGGGGACGAGCAGTACTTC. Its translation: CASSVYLAGQGDEQYF.

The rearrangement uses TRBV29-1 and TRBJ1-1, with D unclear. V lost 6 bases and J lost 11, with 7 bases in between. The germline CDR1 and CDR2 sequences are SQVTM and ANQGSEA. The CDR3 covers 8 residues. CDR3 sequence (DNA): TGCAGCGTATCGGAGGCTTTCTTT. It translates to CSVSEAFF.

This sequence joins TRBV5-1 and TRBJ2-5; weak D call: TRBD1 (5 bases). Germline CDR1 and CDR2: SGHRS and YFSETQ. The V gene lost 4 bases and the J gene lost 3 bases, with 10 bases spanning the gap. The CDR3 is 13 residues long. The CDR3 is CASSPEGEETQYF. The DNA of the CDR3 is TGCGCCAGCAGCCCGGAAGGGGAAGAGACCCAGTACTTC.

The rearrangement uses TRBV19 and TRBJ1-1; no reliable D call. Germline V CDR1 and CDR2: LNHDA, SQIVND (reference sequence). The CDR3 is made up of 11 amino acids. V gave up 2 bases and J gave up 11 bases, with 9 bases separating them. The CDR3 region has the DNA TGTGCCAGTAGTATAAAGGTGAGGGCTTTCTTT. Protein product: CASSIKVRAFF. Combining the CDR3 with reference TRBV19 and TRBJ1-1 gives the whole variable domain DGGITQSPKYLFRKEGQNVTLSCEQNLNHDAMYWYRQDPGQGLRLIYYSQIVNDFQKGDIAEGYSVSREKKESFPLTVTSAQKNPTAFYLCASSIKVRAFFGQGTRLTVV.

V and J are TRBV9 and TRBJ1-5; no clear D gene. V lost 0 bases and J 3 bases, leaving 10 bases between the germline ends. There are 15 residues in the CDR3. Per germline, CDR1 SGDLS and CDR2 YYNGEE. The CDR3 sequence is CASSVDLGINQPQHF. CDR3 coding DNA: TGTGCCAGCAGCGTAGATTTGGGCATCAATCAGCCCCAGCATTTT.

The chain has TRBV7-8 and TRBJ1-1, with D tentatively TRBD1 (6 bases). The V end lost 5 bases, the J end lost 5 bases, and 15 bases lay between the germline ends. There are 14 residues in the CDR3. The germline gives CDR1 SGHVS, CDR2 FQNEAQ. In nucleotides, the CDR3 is TGTGCCAGCAGCGGTCAGGGGTCGGGGACTGAAGCTTTCTTT. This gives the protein CASSGQGSGTEAFF.

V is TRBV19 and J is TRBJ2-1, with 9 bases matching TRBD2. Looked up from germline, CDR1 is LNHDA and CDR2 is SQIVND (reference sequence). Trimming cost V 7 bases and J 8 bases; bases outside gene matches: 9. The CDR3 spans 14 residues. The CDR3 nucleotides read TGTGCCAGTATGGCTGGGACTAGCAAGGATGAGCAGTTCTTC. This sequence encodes CASMAGTSKDEQFF.

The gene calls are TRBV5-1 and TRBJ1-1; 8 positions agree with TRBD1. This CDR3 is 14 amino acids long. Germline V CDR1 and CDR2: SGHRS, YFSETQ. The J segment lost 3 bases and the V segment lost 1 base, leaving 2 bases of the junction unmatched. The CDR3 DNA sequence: TGCGCCAGCAGCTTGCAGGGGGCGGACACTGAAGCTTTCTTT. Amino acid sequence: CASSLQGADTEAFF. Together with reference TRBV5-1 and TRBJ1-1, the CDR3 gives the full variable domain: KAGVTQTPRYLIKTRGQQVTLSCSPISGHRSVSWYQQTPGQGLQFLFEYFSETQRNKGNFPGRFSGRQFSNSRSEMNVSTLELGDSALYLCASSLQGADTEAFFGQGTRLTVV.

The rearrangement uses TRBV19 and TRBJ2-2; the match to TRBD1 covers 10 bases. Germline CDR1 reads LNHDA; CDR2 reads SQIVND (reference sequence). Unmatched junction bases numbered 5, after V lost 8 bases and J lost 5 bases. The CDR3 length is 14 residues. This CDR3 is CASSGTGETGELFF. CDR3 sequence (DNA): TGTGCCAGTTCCGGGACAGGGGAGACCGGGGAGCTGTTTTTT.

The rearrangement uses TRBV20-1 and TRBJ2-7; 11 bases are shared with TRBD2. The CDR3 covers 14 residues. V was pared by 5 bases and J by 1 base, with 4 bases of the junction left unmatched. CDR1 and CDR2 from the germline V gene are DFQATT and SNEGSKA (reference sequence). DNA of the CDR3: TGCAGTGCTCGGATAGCGGGAGGGTCCTACGAGCAGTACTTC. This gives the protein CSARIAGGSYEQYF.

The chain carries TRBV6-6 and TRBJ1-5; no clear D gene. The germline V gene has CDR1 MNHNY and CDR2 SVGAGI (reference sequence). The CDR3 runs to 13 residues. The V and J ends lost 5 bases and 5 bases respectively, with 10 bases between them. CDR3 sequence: CASSRLVDQPQHF. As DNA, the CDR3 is TGTGCCAGCAGTCGCCTTGTCGATCAGCCCCAGCATTTT.

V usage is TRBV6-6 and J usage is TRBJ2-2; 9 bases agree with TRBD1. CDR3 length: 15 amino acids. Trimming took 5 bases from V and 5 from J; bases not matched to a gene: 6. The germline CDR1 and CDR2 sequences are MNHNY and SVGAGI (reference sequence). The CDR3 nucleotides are TGTGCCAGCAGTCCCGGGACAGGGATAACCGGGGAGCTGTTTTTT. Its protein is CASSPGTGITGELFF.

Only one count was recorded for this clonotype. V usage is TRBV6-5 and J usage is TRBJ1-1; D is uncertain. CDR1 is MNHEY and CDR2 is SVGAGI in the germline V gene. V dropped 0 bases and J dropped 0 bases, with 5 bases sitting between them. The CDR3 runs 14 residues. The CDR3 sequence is CASSYSQVNTEAFF. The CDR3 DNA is TGTGCCAGCAGTTACTCACAAGTGAACACTGAAGCTTTCTTT.

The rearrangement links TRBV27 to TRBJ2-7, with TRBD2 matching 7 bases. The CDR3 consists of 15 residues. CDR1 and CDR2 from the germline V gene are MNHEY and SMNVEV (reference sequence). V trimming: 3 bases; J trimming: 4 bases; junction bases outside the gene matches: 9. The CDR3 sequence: CASSLGWEGPYEQYF. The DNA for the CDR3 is TGTGCCAGCAGTTTGGGGTGGGAGGGACCGTACGAGCAGTACTTC.

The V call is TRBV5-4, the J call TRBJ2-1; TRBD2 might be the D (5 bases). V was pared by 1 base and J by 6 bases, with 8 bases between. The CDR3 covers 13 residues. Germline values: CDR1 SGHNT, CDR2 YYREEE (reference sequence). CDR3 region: CASSLQAGNEQFF. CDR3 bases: TGTGCCAGCAGCTTGCAGGCGGGCAATGAGCAGTTCTTC.

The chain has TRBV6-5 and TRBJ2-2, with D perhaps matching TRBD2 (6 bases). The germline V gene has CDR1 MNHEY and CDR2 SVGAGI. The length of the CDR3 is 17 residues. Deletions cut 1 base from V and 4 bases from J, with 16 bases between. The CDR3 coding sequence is TGTGCCAGCAGTTACTTCCCCGGTGCGGGGATCACCGGGGAGCTGTTTTTT. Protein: CASSYFPGAGITGELFF.